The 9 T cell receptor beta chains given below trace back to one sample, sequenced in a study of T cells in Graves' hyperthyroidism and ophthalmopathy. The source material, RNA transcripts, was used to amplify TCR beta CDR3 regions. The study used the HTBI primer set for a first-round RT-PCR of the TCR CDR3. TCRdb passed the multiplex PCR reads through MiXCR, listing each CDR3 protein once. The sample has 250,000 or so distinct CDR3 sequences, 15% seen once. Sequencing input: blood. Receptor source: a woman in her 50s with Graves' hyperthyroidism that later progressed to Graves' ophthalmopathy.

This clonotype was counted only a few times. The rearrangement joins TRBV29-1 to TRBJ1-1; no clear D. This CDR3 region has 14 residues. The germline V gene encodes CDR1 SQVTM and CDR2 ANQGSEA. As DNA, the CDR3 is TGCAGTGCCTCCCCGGTGAGGGTGGGTGGTTCGGCTTTCTTT. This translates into CSASPVRVGGSAFF.

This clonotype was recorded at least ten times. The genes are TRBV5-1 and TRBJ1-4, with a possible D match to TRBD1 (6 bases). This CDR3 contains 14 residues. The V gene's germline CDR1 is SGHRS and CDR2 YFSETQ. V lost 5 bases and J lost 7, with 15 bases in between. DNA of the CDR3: TGCGCCAGCAGGGATCACAGGGCAGGTGAAAAACTGTTTTTT. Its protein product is CASRDHRAGEKLFF.

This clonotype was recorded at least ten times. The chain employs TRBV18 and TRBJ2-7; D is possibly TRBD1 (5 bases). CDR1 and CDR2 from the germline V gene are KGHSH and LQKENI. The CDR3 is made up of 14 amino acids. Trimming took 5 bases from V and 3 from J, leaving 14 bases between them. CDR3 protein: CASSGESGFYEQYF. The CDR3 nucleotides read TGTGCCAGCTCAGGAGAATCAGGGTTCTACGAGCAGTACTTC.

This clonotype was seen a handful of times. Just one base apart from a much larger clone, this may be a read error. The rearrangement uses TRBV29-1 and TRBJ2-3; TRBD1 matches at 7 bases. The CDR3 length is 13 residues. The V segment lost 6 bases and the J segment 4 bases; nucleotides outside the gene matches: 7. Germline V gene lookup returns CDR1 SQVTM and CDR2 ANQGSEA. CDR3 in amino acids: CSVPRQGSDTQYF. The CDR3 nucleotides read TGCAGCGTCCCGAGACAGGGATCAGATACGCAGTATTTT.

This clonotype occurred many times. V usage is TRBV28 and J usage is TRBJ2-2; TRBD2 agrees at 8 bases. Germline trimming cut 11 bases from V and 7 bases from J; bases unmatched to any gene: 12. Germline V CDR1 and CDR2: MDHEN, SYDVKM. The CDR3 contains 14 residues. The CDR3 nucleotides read TGTGCCGGCAATGGACTAGCAGATAACGGGGAGCTGTTTTTT. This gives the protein CAGNGLADNGELFF. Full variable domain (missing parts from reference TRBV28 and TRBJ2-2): DVKVTQSSRYLVKRTGEKVFLECVQDMDHENMFWYRQDPGLGLRLIYFSYDVKMKEKGDIPEGYSVSREKKERFSLILESASTNQTSMYLCAGNGLADNGELFFGEGSRLTVL.

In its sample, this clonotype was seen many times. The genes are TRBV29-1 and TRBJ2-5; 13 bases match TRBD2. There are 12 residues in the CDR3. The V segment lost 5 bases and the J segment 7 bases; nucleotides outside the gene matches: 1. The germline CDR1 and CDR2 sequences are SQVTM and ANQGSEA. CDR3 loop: CSVRLAGGTQYF. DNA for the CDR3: TGCAGCGTTAGACTAGCGGGAGGGACCCAGTACTTC.

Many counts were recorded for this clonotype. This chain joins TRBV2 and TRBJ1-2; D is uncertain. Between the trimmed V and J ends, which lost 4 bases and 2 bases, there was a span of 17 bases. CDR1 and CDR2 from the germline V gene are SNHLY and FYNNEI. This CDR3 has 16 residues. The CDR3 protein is CASSGKASTANYGYTF. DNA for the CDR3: TGTGCCAGCAGTGGTAAGGCGAGTACGGCGAACTATGGCTACACCTTC.

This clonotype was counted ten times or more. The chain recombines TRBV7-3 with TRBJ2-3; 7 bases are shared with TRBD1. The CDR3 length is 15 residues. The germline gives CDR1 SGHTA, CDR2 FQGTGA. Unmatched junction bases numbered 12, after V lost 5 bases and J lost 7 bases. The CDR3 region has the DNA TGTGCCAGCAGCCCCACCCGACAGGGTCGGAATACGCAGTATTTT. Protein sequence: CASSPTRQGRNTQYF.

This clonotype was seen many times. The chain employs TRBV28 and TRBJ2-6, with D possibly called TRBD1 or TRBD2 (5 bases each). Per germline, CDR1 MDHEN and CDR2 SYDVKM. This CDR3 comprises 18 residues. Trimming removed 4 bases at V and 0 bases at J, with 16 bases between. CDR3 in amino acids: CASSSRDDRSSGANVLTF. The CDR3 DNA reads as TGTGCCAGCAGTTCACGGGACGACCGGAGCTCTGGGGCCAACGTCCTGACTTTC.